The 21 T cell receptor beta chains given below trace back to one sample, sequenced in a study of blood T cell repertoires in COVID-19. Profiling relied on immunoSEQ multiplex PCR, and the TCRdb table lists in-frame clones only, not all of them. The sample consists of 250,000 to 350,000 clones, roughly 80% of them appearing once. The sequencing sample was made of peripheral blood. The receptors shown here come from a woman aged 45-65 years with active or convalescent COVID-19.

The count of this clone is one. The CDR3 coding sequence is TGCAGTGCTCTAGAGAATGAAGCTTTCTTT. It yields the protein CSALENEAFF. The rearrangement uses TRBV20-1 and TRBJ1-1; D gene uncertain. Deletions cut 5 bases from V and 7 bases from J, with 8 bases between. The CDR3 is made up of 10 amino acids. In germline, CDR1 is DFQATT, CDR2 SNEGSKA (reference sequence).

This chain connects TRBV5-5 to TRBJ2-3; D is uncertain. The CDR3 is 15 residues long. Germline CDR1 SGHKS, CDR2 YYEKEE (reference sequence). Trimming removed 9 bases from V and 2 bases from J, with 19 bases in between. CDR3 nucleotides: TGTGCCACATCCGAGCGACCGCACGCCACAGATACGCAGTATTTT. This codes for CATSERPHATDTQYF.

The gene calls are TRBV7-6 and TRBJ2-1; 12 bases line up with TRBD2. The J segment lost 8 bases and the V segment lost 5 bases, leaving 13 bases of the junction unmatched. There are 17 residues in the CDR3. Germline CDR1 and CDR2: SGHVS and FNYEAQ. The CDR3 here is CASSIARLAGGGDEQFF. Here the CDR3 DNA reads TGTGCCAGCAGCATTGCCCGGCTAGCGGGAGGGGGGGATGAGCAGTTCTTC.

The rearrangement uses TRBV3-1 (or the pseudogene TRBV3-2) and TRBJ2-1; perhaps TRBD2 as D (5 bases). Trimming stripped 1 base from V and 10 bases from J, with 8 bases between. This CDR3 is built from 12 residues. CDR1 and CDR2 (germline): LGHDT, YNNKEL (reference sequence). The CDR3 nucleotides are TGTGCCAGCAGCCAAGTTACGGGAGAGCAGTTCTTC. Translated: CASSQVTGEQFF.

CDR3 loop: CASSSSRDRANEQYF. The CDR3 DNA sequence: TGTGCCAGCAGCTCGAGCCGGGACAGGGCAAACGAGCAGTACTTC. V and J are TRBV7-8 and TRBJ2-7; TRBD1 matches at 9 bases. V lost 4 bases and J lost 5; bases outside the gene matches: 9. Looked up from germline, CDR1 is SGHVS and CDR2 is FQNEAQ. This CDR3 has 15 residues.

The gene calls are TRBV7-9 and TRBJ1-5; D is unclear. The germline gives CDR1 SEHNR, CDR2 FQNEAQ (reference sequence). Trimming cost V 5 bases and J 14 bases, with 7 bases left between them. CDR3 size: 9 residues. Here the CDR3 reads CASSNTKHF. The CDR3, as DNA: TGTGCCAGCAGCAATACTAAGCATTTT.

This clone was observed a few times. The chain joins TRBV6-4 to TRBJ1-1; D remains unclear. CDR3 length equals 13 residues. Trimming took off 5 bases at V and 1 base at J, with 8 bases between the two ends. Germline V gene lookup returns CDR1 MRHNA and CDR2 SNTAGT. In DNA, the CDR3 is TGTGCCAGCAGTAAGGAGCAGAACACTGAAGCTTTCTTT. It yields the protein CASSKEQNTEAFF.

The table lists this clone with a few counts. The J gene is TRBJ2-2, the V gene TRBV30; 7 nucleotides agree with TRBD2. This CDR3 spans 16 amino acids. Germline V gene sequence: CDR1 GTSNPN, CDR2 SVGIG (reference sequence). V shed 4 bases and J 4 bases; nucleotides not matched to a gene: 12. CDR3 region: CAWTRMAGERTGELFF. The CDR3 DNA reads TGTGCCTGGACCCGAATGGCGGGAGAGCGCACCGGGGAGCTGTTTTTT.

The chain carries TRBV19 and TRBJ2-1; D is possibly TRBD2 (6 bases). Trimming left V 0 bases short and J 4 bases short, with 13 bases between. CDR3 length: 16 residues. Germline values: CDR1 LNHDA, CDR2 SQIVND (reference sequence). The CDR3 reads CASSIETGTPYNEQFF. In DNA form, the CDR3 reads TGTGCCAGTAGTATAGAGACCGGGACTCCATACAATGAGCAGTTCTTC.

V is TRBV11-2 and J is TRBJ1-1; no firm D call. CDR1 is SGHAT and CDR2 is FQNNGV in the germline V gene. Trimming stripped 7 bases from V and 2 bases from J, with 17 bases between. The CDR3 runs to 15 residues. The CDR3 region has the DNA TGTGCCAGCACCTCCGCAATAACGGGAAACACTGAAGCTTTCTTT. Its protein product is CASTSAITGNTEAFF.

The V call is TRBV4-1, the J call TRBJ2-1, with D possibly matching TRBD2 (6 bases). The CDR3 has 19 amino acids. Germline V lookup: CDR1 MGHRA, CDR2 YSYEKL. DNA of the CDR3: TGCGCTTCCAGCAGGATTATTGTCGGCGCGGGGACGCACTACAATGAGCAGTTCTTC. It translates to CASSRIIVGAGTHYNEQFF.

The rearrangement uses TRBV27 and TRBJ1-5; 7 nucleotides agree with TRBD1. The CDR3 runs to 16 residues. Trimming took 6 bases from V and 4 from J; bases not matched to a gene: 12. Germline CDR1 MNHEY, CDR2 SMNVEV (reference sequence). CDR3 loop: CASRQGGGEGNQPQHF. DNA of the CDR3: TGTGCCAGCAGACAAGGGGGCGGGGAAGGTAATCAGCCCCAGCATTTT.

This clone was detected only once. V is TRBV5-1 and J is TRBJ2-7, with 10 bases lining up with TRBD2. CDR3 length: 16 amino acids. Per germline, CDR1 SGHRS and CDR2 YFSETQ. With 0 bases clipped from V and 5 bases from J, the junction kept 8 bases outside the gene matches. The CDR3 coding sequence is TGCGCCAGCAGCTTGGCCGCGCTAGCGGGAGTCCACGAGCAGTACTTC. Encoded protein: CASSLAALAGVHEQYF.

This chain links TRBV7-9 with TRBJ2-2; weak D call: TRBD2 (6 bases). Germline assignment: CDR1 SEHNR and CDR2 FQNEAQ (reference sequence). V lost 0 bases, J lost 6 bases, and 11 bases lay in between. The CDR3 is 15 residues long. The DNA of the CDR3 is TGTGCCAGCAGCTTAGCGGCGGGAAGGCCCGGGGAGCTGTTTTTT. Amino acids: CASSLAAGRPGELFF.

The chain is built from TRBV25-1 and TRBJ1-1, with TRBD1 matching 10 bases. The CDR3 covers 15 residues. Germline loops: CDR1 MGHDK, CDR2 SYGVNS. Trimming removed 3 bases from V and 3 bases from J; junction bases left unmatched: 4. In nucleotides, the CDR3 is TGTGCCAGCAGTGATGGACAGGGGGGAGACACTGAAGCTTTCTTT. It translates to CASSDGQGGDTEAFF.

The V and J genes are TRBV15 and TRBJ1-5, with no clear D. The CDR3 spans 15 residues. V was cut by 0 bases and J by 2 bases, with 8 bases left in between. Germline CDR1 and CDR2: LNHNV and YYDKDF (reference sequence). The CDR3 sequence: CATSRDHQGNQPQHF. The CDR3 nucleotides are TGTGCCACCAGCAGAGATCACCAGGGCAATCAGCCCCAGCATTTT.

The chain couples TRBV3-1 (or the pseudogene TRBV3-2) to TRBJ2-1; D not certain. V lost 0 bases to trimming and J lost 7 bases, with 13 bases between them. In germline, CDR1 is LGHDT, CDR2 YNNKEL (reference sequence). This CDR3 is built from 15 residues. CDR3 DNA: TGTGCCAGCAGCCAAGACTGGCTAGTAGCAAATGAGCAGTTCTTC. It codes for CASSQDWLVANEQFF.

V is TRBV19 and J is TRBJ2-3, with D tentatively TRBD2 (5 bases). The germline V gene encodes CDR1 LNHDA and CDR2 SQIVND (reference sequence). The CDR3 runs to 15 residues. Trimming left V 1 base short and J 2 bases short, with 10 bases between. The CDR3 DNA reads TGTGCCAGTAGTATAGTTTTGGGAGACACAGATACGCAGTATTTT. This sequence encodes CASSIVLGDTDTQYF.

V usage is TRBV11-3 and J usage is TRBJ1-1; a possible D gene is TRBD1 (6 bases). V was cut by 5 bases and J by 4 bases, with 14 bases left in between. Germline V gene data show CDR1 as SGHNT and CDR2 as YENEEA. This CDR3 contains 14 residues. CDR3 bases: TGTGCCAGCAGCCTTACAGGGAGTAGCACTGAAGCTTTCTTT. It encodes CASSLTGSSTEAFF.

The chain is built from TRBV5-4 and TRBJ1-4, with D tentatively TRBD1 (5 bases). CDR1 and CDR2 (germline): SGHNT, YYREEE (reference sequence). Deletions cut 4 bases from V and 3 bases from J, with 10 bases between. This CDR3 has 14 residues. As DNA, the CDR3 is TGTGCCAGCAGCCCCGGGGGGGCTAATGAAAAACTGTTTTTT. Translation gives CASSPGGANEKLFF.

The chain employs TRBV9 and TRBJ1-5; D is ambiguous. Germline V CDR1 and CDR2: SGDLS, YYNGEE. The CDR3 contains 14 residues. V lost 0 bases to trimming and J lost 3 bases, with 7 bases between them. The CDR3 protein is CASSVGQDNQPQHF. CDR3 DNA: TGTGCCAGCAGCGTAGGCCAGGACAATCAGCCCCAGCATTTT.